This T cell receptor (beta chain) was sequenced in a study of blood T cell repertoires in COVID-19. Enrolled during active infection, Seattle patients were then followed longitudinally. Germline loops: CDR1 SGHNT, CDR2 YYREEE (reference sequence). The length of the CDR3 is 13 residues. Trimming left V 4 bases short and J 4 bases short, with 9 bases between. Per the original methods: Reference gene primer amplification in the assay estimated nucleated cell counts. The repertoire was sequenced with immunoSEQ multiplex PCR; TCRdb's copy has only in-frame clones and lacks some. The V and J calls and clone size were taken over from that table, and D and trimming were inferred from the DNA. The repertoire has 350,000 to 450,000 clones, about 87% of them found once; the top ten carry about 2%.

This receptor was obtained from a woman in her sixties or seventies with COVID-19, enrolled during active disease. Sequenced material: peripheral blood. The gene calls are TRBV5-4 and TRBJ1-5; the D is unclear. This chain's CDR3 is CASSPGPNQPQHF. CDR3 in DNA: TGTGCCAGCAGCCCCGGTCCAAATCAGCCCCAGCATTTT.